Described below is a single T cell receptor beta chain sequence and its context. This entry comes from a study of blood T cell repertoires in COVID-19. Study context: The United States, Italy and Spain provided the acute and convalescent COVID-19 samples. In each case, the material was cDNA or gDNA derived from T cells, B-cell-depleted T cells, or PBMCs.

V gave up 11 bases and J gave up 5 bases, with 16 bases separating them. The CDR3 extends over 13 amino acids. Germline CDR1 LNHDA, CDR2 SQIVND (reference sequence). Recruits, aged about 18 to 95 years, lived in 20 to 30 US areas. People in the exposed group encountered a COVID-19 case within 2 weeks before entering the study. TCRdb's table, derived via immunoSEQ multiplex PCR, lists solely in-frame clones and lacks some. The sample records some 300,000 clones, roughly 86% being singletons. This sequence joins TRBV19 and TRBJ1-5; possibly TRBD1 for D (6 bases). This sequence was found in a woman in her forties or fifties who had been exposed to COVID-19. Sample: PBMCs or T cells enriched from blood (not recorded which). CDR3 amino acids: CAANDRSHQPQHF. The CDR3 DNA reads TGTGCCGCCAACGACAGGTCTCATCAGCCCCAGCATTTT.